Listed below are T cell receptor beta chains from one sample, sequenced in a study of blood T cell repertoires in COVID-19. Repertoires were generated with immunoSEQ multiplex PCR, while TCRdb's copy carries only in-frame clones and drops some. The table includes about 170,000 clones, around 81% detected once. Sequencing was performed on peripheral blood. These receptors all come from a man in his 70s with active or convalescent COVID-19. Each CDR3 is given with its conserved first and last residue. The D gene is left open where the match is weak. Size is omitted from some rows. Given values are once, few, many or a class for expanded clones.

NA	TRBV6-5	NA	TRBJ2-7	CASRLGGDYPYEQYF	TGTGCCAGCAGATTAGGGGGGGACTATCCCTACGAGCAGTACTTC
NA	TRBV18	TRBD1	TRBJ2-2	CASSPEGQGNTGELFF	TGTGCCAGCTCACCTGAGGGACAGGGGAACACCGGGGAGCTGTTTTTT
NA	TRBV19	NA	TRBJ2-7	CASSRQARYEQYF	TGTGCCAGTAGCAGACAGGCCCGCTACGAGCAGTACTTC
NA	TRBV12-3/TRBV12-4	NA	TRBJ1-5	CASSLMGFQPQHF	TGTGCCAGCAGTTTAATGGGCTTTCAGCCCCAGCATTTT
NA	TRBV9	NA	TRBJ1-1	CASSSSRDTEAFF	TGTGCCAGCAGCTCGTCCCGTGACACTGAAGCTTTCTTT
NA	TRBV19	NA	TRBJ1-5	CASTKIRGYQPQHF	TGTGCCAGTACCAAGATCAGAGGCTATCAGCCCCAGCATTTT
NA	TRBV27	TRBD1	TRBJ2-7	CASGAGQAYEQYF	TGTGCCAGCGGCGCGGGACAGGCCTACGAGCAGTACTTC
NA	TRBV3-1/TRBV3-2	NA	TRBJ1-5	CASSQGQNQPQHF	TGTGCCAGCAGCCAAGGACAGAATCAGCCCCAGCATTTT
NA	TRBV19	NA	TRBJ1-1	CASSLRSAGTEAFF	TGTGCCAGTAGTCTCAGATCCGCGGGGACTGAAGCTTTCTTT
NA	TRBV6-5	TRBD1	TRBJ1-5	CASSSDRGTRQPQHF	TGTGCCAGCAGCTCCGACAGGGGGACAAGACAGCCCCAGCATTTT
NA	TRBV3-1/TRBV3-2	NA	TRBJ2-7	CASSQGLGGYEQYF	TGTGCCAGCAGCCAAGGGTTAGGCGGCTACGAGCAGTACTTC
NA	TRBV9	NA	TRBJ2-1	CASSPRSGYEQFF	TGTGCCAGCAGCCCACGGAGCGGTTATGAGCAGTTCTTC
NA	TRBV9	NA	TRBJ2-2	CASSTQQGLVSGELFF	TGTGCCAGCAGCACCCAACAGGGTTTAGTGTCCGGGGAGCTGTTTTTT
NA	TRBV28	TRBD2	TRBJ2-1	CASSSHSGLAGGGNEQFF	TGTGCCAGCAGTTCTCATTCGGGACTAGCGGGAGGAGGGAATGAGCAGTTCTTC
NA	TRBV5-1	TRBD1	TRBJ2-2	CASSWGQFANTGELFF	TGCGCCAGCAGCTGGGGACAGTTCGCGAACACCGGGGAGCTGTTTTTT
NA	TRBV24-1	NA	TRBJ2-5	CATSAPLGEETQYF	TGTGCCACCAGTGCCCCGCTCGGGGAAGAGACCCAGTACTTC
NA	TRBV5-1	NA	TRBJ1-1	CASSLSGVMNTEAFF	TGCGCCAGCAGCTTGTCAGGGGTCATGAACACTGAAGCTTTCTTT
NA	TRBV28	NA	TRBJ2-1	CASTPTGTRAGNEQFF	TGTGCCAGCACTCCAACCGGGACAAGGGCAGGGAATGAGCAGTTCTTC
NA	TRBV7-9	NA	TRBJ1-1	CASSLASTTVNTEAFF	TGTGCCAGCAGCTTAGCTTCAACGACAGTGAACACTGAAGCTTTCTTT
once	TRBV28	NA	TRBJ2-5	CASSQKLGQLQETQYF	TGTGCCAGCAGTCAAAAGCTTGGGCAGCTACAAGAGACCCAGTACTTC
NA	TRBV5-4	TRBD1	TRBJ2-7	CASSLGRGQGEQYF	TGTGCCAGCAGCTTGGGAAGGGGGCAAGGCGAGCAGTACTTC
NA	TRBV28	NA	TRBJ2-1	CASSQPPPSNEQFF	TGTGCCAGCAGCCAACCCCCTCCTAGCAATGAGCAGTTCTTC
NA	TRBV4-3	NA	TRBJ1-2	CASSQREKGYINYGYTF	TGCGCCAGCAGCCAACGGGAAAAGGGTTATATAAACTATGGCTACACCTTC
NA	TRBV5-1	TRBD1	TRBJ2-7	CASSFTGGSLAYEQYF	TGCGCCAGCAGCTTTACAGGGGGCTCGCTGGCCTACGAGCAGTACTTC
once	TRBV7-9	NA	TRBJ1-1	CASSLGREAEAFF	TGTGCCAGCAGCTTAGGCCGGGAGGCTGAAGCTTTCTTT